The sequence of this TCR beta chain was determined in a study of blood T cell repertoires in COVID-19 (dated by TCRdb to 2018 to 2021). In terms of the full investigation: Samples covering the acute and convalescent phases of COVID-19 were provided by collaborators in the United States, Italy and Spain. The prospective study material was composed of cDNA or gDNA derived from T cells, B-cell-depleted T cells, or PBMCs. Deeply sampled blood TCRbeta repertoires from subjects exposed to, actively infected with, or recovered from COVID-19 were included in the dataset. The repertoires were made available in a free public database intended to serve as a resource for research on the immune response to SARS-CoV-2. The samples were drawn from the first 160 participants of the ongoing ImmuneRACE study and from 1,254 subjects provided by 6 global collaborators. A de-identified subject ID, COVID-19 status, age in years and sex were almost always included in the sample metadata. HLA class I and class II types, where available, came from metadata supplied by the sample provider rather than from assay-based typing.

Sequences GTSNPN (CDR1) and SVGIG (CDR2) are obtained from the germline V gene (reference sequence). The CDR3 measures 11 amino acids from cysteine to phenylalanine. Only the CDR3 DNA is retained, 33 bases long and in frame from the first base. The V end loses 1 base and the J end loses 6 bases, and a stretch of 7 bases separates them. Results and caveats for the whole study, not just this receptor: How much clinical and demographic metadata was included differed by source and by participant, and the metadata was provided uncurated.

TCRbeta CDR3 regions were amplified from genomic DNA by means of the immunoSEQ Assay, a bias-controlled multiplex PCR. Turning to the authors' computational methods: The number of nucleated cells in each sample was estimated from the amplification of reference gene primers within the assay. To quantify the absolute abundance of each unique TCRbeta CDR3 rearrangement, sequence reads were collapsed and filtered. For each sample, productive Simpson clonality was calculated by taking the square root of Simpson's diversity index across productive rearrangements. Imported from immuneACCESS, the table was reduced by TCRdb to in-frame sequences with V and J called. These copies leave out some clones; in studies compared against another copy, an unresolved V gene accounts for under half, and the cause of the remainder is not known. Clone size and V and J calls were adopted from that table, with D and trimming inferred from the DNA. This sample holds around 100,000 clones; about 89% were observed only once. The ten largest make up roughly 5.1% of the sample.

On this clone: No cognate antigen has been identified for it. Base qualities are not recorded, but no much larger clone differs from it by a single base.

At one collaborating source in Seattle, patients were enrolled during active infection and were followed longitudinally through the course of disease. The collaborating institutions used their own protocols to collect whole blood in K2EDTA tubes. Collaborator samples were shipped for TCRbeta analysis as frozen whole blood, isolated PBMCs, or DNA extracted from either sample type. The source of this sequence is a man aged 55 to 70 with COVID-19, enrolled during active disease. In this chain, TRBV30 is recombined with TRBJ2-7, and perhaps TRBD1 as D gene, on 5 matching bases. Sequenced sample: peripheral blood. The DNA is TGTGCCTGGAGTGCCCAGGGCGAGCAGTACTTC. Its translation reads: CAWSAQGEQYF.